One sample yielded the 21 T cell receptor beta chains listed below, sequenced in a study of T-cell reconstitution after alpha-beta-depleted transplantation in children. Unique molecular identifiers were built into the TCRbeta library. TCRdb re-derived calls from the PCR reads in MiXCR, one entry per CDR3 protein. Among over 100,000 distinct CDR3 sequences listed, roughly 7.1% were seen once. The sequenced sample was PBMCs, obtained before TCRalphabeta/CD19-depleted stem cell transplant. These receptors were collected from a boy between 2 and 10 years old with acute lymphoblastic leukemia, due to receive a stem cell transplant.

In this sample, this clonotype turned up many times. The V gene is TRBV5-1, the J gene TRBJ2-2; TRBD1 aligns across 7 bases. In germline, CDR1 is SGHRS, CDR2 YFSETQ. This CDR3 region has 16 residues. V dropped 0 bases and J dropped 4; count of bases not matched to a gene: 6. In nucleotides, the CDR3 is TGCGCCAGCAGCTTGGCCGTAAAGGGGGCCACCGGGGAGCTGTTTTTT. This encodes CASSLAVKGATGELFF.

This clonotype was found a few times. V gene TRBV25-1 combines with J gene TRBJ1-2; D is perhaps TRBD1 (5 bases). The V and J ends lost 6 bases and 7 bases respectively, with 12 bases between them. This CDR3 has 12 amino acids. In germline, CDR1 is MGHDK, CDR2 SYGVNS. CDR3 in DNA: TGTGCCAGCAGCGGGACGTTCGGTGGCTACACCTTC. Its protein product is CASSGTFGGYTF.

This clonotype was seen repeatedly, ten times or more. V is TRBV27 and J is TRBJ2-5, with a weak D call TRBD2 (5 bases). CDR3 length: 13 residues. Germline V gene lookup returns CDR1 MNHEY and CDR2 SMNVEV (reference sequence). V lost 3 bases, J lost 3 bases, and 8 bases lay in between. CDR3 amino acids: CASSFLGEETQYF. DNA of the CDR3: TGTGCCAGCAGTTTTCTCGGGGAAGAGACCCAGTACTTC.

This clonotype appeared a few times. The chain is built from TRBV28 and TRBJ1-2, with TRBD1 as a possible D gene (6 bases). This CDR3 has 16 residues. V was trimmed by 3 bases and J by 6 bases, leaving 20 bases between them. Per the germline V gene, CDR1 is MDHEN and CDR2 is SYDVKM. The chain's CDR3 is CASSFPRRGGYDGYTF. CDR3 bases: TGTGCCAGCAGTTTCCCGAGAAGGGGGGGGTATGATGGCTACACCTTC.

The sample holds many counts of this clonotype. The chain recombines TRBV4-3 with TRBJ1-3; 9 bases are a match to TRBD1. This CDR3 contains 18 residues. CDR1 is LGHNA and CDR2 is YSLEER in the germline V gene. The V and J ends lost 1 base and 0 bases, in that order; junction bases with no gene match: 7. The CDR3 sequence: CASSQVPGQGSSGNTIYF. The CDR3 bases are TGCGCCAGCAGCCAAGTACCGGGACAGGGTAGCTCTGGAAACACCATATATTTT.

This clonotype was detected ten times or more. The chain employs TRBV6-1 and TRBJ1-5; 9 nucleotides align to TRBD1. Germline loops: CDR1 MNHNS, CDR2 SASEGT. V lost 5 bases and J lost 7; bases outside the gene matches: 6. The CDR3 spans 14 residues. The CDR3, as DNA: TGTGCCAGCAGTCAGACAGGGGGTCAGCAGCCCCAGCATTTT. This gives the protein CASSQTGGQQPQHF.

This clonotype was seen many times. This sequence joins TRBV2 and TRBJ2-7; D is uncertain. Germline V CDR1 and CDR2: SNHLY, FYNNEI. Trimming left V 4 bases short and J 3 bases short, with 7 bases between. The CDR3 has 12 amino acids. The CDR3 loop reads CASSVGHYEQYF. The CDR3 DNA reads TGTGCCAGCAGTGTGGGCCACTACGAGCAGTACTTC.

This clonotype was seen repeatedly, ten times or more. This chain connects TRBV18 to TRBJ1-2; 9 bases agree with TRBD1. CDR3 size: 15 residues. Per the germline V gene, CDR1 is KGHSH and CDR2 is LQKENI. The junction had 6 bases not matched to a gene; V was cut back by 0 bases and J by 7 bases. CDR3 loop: CASSPPMGQGSGYTF. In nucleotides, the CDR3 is TGTGCCAGCTCACCACCCATGGGACAGGGAAGTGGCTACACCTTC.

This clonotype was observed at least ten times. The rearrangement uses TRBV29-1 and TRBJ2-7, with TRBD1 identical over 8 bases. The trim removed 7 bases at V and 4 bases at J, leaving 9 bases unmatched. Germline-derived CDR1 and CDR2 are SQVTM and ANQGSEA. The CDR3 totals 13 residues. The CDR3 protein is CSATQGARYEQYF. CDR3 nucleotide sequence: TGCAGCGCAACGCAGGGGGCGCGATACGAGCAGTACTTC.

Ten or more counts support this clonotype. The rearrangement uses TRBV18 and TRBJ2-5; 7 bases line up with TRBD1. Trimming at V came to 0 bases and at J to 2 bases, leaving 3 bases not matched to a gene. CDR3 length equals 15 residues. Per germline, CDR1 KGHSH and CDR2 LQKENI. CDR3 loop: CASSPPLGQQETQYF. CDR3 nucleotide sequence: TGTGCCAGCTCACCACCTTTGGGACAGCAAGAGACCCAGTACTTC.

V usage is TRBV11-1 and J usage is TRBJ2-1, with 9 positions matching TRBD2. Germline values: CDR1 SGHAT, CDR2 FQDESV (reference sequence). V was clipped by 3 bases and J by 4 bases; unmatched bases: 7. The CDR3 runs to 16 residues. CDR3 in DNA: TGTGCCAGCAGCTTCCTTAGCGGGGGTCTATACAATGAGCAGTTCTTC. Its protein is CASSFLSGGLYNEQFF. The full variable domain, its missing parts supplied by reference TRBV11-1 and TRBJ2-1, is EAEVAQSPRYKITEKSQAVAFWCDPISGHATLYWYRQILGQGPELLVQFQDESVVDDSQLPKDRFSAERLKGVDSTLKIQPAELGDSAMYLCASSFLSGGLYNEQFFGPGTRLTVL.

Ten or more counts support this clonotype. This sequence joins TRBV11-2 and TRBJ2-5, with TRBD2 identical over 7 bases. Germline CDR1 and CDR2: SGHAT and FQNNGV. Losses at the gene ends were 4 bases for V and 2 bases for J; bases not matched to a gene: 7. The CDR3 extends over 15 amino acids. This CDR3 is CASSYTSARQETQYF. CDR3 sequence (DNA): TGTGCCAGCAGCTACACTAGCGCCCGGCAAGAGACCCAGTACTTC.

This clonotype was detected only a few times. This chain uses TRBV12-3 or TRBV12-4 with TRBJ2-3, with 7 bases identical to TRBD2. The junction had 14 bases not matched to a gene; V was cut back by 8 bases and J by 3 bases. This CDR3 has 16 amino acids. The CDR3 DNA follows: TGTGCCAGCCAATCGACTTCCGGGGGGTGGACAGATACGCAGTATTTT. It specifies CASQSTSGGWTDTQYF.

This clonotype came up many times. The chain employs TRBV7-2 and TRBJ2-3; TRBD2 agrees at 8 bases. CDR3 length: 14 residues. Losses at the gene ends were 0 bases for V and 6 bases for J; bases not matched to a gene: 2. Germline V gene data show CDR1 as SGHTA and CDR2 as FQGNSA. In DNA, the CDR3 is TGTGCCAGCAGCTTAGCCCAGCGGGGGGATACGCAGTATTTT. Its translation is CASSLAQRGDTQYF.

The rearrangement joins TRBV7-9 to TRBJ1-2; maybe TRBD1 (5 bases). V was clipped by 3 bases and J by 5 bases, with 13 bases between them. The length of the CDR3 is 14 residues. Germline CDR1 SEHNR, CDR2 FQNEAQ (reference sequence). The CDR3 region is CASSFGGVGYGYTF. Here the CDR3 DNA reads TGTGCCAGCAGCTTCGGGGGAGTCGGGTATGGCTACACCTTC.

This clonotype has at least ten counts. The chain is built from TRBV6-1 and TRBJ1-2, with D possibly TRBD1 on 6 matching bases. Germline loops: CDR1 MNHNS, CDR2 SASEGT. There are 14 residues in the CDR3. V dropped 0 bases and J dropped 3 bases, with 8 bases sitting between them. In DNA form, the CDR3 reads TGTGCCAGCAGTGAAGCCAGGGGATACTATGGCTACACCTTC. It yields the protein CASSEARGYYGYTF.

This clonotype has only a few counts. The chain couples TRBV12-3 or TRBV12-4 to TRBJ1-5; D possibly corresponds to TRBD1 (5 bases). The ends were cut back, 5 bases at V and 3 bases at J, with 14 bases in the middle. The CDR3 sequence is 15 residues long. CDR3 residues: CASSLSGAYNQPQHF. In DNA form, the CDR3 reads TGTGCCAGCAGTCTATCCGGGGCATACAATCAGCCCCAGCATTTT.

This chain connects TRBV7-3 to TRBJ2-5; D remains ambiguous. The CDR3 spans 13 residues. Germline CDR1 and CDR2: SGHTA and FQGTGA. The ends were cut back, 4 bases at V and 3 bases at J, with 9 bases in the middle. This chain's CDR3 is CASSSGLKETQYF. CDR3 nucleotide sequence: TGTGCCAGCAGCTCCGGGTTAAAAGAGACCCAGTACTTC.

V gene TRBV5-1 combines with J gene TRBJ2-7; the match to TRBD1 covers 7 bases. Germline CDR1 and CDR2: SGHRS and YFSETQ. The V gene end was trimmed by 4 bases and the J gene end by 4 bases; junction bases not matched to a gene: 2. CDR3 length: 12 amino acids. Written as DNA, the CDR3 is TGCGCCAGCAGCACGACAGGGTACGAGCAGTACTTC. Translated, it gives CASSTTGYEQYF.

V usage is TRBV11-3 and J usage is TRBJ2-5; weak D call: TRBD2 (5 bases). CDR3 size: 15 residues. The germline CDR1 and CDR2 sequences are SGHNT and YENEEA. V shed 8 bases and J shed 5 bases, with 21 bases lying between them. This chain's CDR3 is CASARDRGQTETQYF. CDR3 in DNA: TGTGCCAGCGCCCGAGACCGCGGGCAGACGGAGACCCAGTACTTC.

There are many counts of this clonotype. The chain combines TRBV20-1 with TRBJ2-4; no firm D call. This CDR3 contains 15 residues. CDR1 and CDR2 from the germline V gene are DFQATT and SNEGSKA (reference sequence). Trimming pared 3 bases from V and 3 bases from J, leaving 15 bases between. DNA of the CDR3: TGCAGTGCTAGGGCCCCGTTTTTGGTCAAAAACATTCAGTACTTC. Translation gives CSARAPFLVKNIQYF.